A single sample is the source of the 32 T cell receptor beta chains below, sequenced in a study of T cell repertoires in aging, cancer and after chemotherapy. Rearranged V-D-J TRB sequences were amplified with a mixed TRB-A/B primer pool. One entry per CDR3 protein results from TCRdb running MiXCR on the multiplex PCR reads. Of 9,500 to 11,000 distinct CDR3 sequences in the sample, approximately 26% were seen once. The template was genomic DNA from peripheral blood, not RNA. Sequencing was performed on blood. Source of these receptors: a human donor in good health.

The chain recombines TRBV20-1 with TRBJ2-2; 8 nucleotides align to TRBD2. The germline V gene has CDR1 DFQATT and CDR2 SNEGSKA (reference sequence). V lost 7 bases to trimming and J lost 6 bases; unmatched junction nucleotides: 10. The CDR3 contains 14 residues. The CDR3 DNA is TGCAGTGTCCTAAGTGGGACTAGTGCCGGGGAGCTGTTTTTT. Its protein is CSVLSGTSAGELFF.

The rearrangement uses TRBV27 and TRBJ2-1; 15 bases fit TRBD2. The CDR3 runs 18 residues. The trim removed 5 bases at V and 6 bases at J, leaving 11 bases unmatched. CDR1 and CDR2 (germline): MNHEY, SMNVEV (reference sequence). The CDR3 DNA reads as TGTGCCAGCAGTGATGGGACTAGCGGGAGGCGTAGGGGCAATGAGCAGTTCTTC. Its protein product is CASSDGTSGRRRGNEQFF.

The V call is TRBV7-9, the J call TRBJ2-7; 7 bases are a match to TRBD1. The germline CDR1 and CDR2 sequences are SEHNR and FQNEAQ (reference sequence). The CDR3 consists of 13 residues. With V trimmed by 2 bases and J by 3 bases, 1 base remained unmatched. CDR3 in DNA: TGTGCCAGCAGCTTATGGGACAGCTACGAGCAGTACTTC. It is translated as CASSLWDSYEQYF. Full variable domain (rest looked up from reference TRBV7-9 and TRBJ2-7): DTGVSQNPRHKITKRGQNVTFRCDPISEHNRLYWYRQTLGQGPEFLTYFQNEAQLEKSRLLSDRFSAERPKGSFSTLEIQRTEQGDSAMYLCASSLWDSYEQYFGPGTRLTVT.

This clonotype is medium-sized by share. The chain combines TRBV6-1 with TRBJ1-2, with unresolved D. CDR3 length: 16 residues. Germline values: CDR1 MNHNS, CDR2 SASEGT. V was pared by 2 bases and J by 4 bases, with 17 bases between. In DNA, the CDR3 is TGTGCCAGCAGTGAATCATGGATGGCTGGTATCTATGGCTACACCTTC. It is translated as CASSESWMAGIYGYTF.

This clonotype has a handful of counts. The chain employs TRBV5-6 and TRBJ2-5, with D perhaps TRBD1 or TRBD2 (5 bases each). The germline gives CDR1 SGHDT, CDR2 YYEEEE. The CDR3 is 12 residues long. The ends were cut back, 5 bases at V and 8 bases at J, with 13 bases in the middle. As DNA, the CDR3 is TGTGCCAGCAGTCGGGACCGCCTAACCCAGTACTTC. Protein: CASSRDRLTQYF.

This rearrangement joins TRBV28 to TRBJ2-7, with a weak D call TRBD2 (6 bases). Trimming left V 6 bases short and J 3 bases short, with 18 bases between. The V gene's germline CDR1 is MDHEN and CDR2 SYDVKM. The CDR3 runs 15 residues. For the CDR3, the DNA is TGTGCCAGCAGGATCCAGCCCGGGCGGGGCTACGAGCAGTACTTC. Its protein product is CASRIQPGRGYEQYF.

Relative to its sample, this clonotype is medium-sized (0.01 to 0.1%). The chain combines TRBV30 with TRBJ2-7; maybe TRBD1 (5 bases). Germline CDR1 GTSNPN, CDR2 SVGIG (reference sequence). V was cut by 1 base and J by 3 bases, with 7 bases left in between. CDR3 length: 12 residues. Here the CDR3 DNA reads TGTGCCTGGAGTGCAAGGGGCTACGAGCAGTACTTC. This gives the protein CAWSARGYEQYF.

This clonotype came up a few times. The V and J genes are TRBV20-1 and TRBJ2-7; possibly TRBD1 or TRBD2 for D (5 bases each). The CDR3 runs 14 residues. V was shortened by 0 bases and J by 3 bases, with 12 bases between the two germline ends. CDR1 is DFQATT, CDR2 SNEGSKA, per germline (reference sequence). CDR3 in amino acids: CSARDSRDHYEQYF. CDR3 in DNA: TGCAGTGCTAGAGATAGTCGGGACCACTACGAGCAGTACTTC.

This clonotype has only a few counts. The chain combines TRBV12-3 or TRBV12-4 with TRBJ1-5; 8 bases map to TRBD1. With 6 bases clipped from V and 2 bases from J, the junction kept 12 bases outside the gene matches. The CDR3 spans 17 residues. In nucleotides, the CDR3 is TGTGCCAGCAGCCGTTACTATGGACAGGGTGGCAATCAGCCCCAGCATTTT. Its translation is CASSRYYGQGGNQPQHF.

The rearrangement links TRBV10-3 to TRBJ1-1; D perhaps matches TRBD1 (5 bases). Germline CDR1 reads ENHRY; CDR2 reads SYGVKD. The CDR3 length is 14 residues. V lost 0 bases, J lost 2 bases, and 7 bases lay in between. The CDR3 loop is CAISESGGNTEAFF. DNA for the CDR3: TGTGCCATCAGTGAGTCCGGGGGAAACACTGAAGCTTTCTTT.

By sample fraction, this clonotype is medium-sized. V is TRBV30 and J is TRBJ2-7, with no clear D. Trimming pared 2 bases from V and 2 bases from J, leaving 10 bases between. Germline CDR1 and CDR2: GTSNPN and SVGIG (reference sequence). The CDR3 is 13 amino acids. CDR3 loop: CAWSPINTYEQYF. The CDR3 DNA reads as TGTGCCTGGAGTCCCATAAACACCTACGAGCAGTACTTC.

The CDR3: CASSSLGTGQETQYF. The CDR3 DNA is TGTGCCAGCAGTTCACTGGGGACAGGCCAAGAGACCCAGTACTTC. The rearrangement links TRBV27 to TRBJ2-5; 8 bases match TRBD1. The ends lost 4 bases at V and 1 base at J; junction bases unmatched: 5. Germline V CDR1 and CDR2: MNHEY, SMNVEV (reference sequence). The CDR3 sequence is 15 residues long.

This clonotype has only one observation. Given a much more abundant clone one base away, this may be a read error. This chain uses TRBV12-3 or TRBV12-4 with TRBJ2-7; TRBD1 agrees at 8 bases. V was pared by 6 bases and J by 9 bases, with 7 bases of the junction left unmatched. The CDR3 runs to 12 residues. The CDR3 sequence: CASRSDREMQYF. CDR3 sequence (DNA): TGTGCCAGCAGGTCGGACAGGGAGATGCAGTACTTC.

This chain uses TRBV28 with TRBJ2-7; D remains ambiguous. CDR1 and CDR2 (germline): MDHEN, SYDVKM. CDR3 length equals 12 residues. Trimming removed 9 bases from V and 5 bases from J, with 14 bases in between. In DNA form, the CDR3 reads TGTGCCAGGTACGAACAGACGAACGAGCAGTACTTC. This encodes CARYEQTNEQYF.

The sample holds a few counts of this clonotype. V and J are TRBV19 and TRBJ1-5; D is undetermined. The CDR3 runs 14 residues. The germline gives CDR1 LNHDA, CDR2 SQIVND (reference sequence). The V and J ends lost 3 bases and 1 base respectively, with 7 bases between them. CDR3 region: CASSIGDSNQPQHF. CDR3 DNA sequence: TGTGCCAGTAGTATTGGTGACAGCAATCAGCCCCAGCATTTT.

V is TRBV24-1 and J is TRBJ1-5; tentatively, D is TRBD1 (6 bases). The CDR3 is 17 residues long. Germline-derived CDR1 and CDR2 are KGHDR and SFDVKD. The V end was cut by 2 bases, the J end by 2 bases, with 15 bases between. The chain's CDR3 is CATSDSLGGRGNQPQHF. CDR3 sequence (DNA): TGTGCCACCAGTGATTCCCTTGGGGGGCGGGGCAATCAGCCCCAGCATTTT.

The V and J genes are TRBV19 and TRBJ1-5; no firm D call. The germline V and J ends were trimmed by 7 bases and 6 bases, with 13 bases remaining between them. This CDR3 spans 13 amino acids. Germline assignment: CDR1 LNHDA and CDR2 SQIVND (reference sequence). The CDR3 nucleotides read TGTGCCAGTACAGGTTTGTGGGGTCAGCCCCAGCATTTT. Protein: CASTGLWGQPQHF.

By proportion, this clonotype is medium-sized. The CDR3 region is CAWSIQGLHGYTF. Here the CDR3 DNA reads TGTGCCTGGAGTATACAGGGACTACATGGCTACACCTTC. This chain links TRBV30 with TRBJ1-2; weak D call: TRBD1 (6 bases). V gave up 2 bases and J gave up 6 bases, with 13 bases separating them. From germline, CDR1 is GTSNPN and CDR2 SVGIG (reference sequence). The CDR3 sequence is 13 residues long.

The chain recombines TRBV6-2 or TRBV6-3 with TRBJ1-1; maybe TRBD1 (5 bases). In germline, CDR1 is MNHEY, CDR2 SVGEGT. There are 15 residues in the CDR3. Between the trimmed V and J ends, which lost 2 bases and 1 base, there was a span of 11 bases. CDR3 bases: TGTGCCAGCAGTTACAGTCCAGGGAAGAACACTGAAGCTTTCTTT. Translated: CASSYSPGKNTEAFF.

This clonotype is medium-sized within its sample. The chain uses TRBV6-1 and TRBJ2-1; D possibly corresponds to TRBD2 (5 bases). The CDR3 is made up of 15 amino acids. Trimming removed 5 bases from V and 3 bases from J, with 14 bases in between. Germline V gene data show CDR1 as MNHNS and CDR2 as SASEGT. DNA for the CDR3: TGTGCCAGCAGTCCTACCCCCGAGGGCTACAATGAGCAGTTCTTC. It specifies CASSPTPEGYNEQFF.

This clonotype has just a few counts. J is TRBJ2-4 and V is TRBV30; D unclear. Germline CDR1 and CDR2: GTSNPN and SVGIG (reference sequence). This CDR3 has 14 amino acids. Deletions cut 6 bases from V and 0 bases from J, with 12 bases between. This chain's CDR3 is CACSRGLAKNIQYF. The CDR3 bases are TGTGCCTGTTCCCGCGGCCTAGCCAAAAACATTCAGTACTTC.

The genes are TRBV7-3 and TRBJ2-1, with 9 bases that match TRBD2. CDR3 length: 15 residues. V shed 2 bases and J 2 bases; nucleotides not matched to a gene: 1. Germline lookup yields CDR1 SGHTA and CDR2 FQGTGA. This chain's CDR3 is CASSLLAGAYNEQFF. The CDR3 DNA reads as TGTGCCAGCAGCTTATTAGCGGGAGCCTACAATGAGCAGTTCTTC.

This clonotype was found a few times. This chain links TRBV19 with TRBJ2-5, with 11 bases identical to TRBD1. Germline V gene data show CDR1 as LNHDA and CDR2 as SQIVND (reference sequence). After removal of 3 bases from V and 2 bases from J, the junction contained 2 bases not matched to a gene. The CDR3 is 15 residues long. CDR3 region: CASSMGTGGQETQYF. The CDR3, as DNA: TGTGCCAGTAGTATGGGGACAGGGGGGCAAGAGACCCAGTACTTC.

Regarding this clonotype: This sequence may be a read error, since a much larger clone differs from it by one base. The chain has TRBV27 and TRBJ2-2, with a weak D call TRBD2 (6 bases). CDR1 and CDR2 (germline): MNHEY, SMNVEV (reference sequence). The CDR3 has 16 residues. V was pared by 2 bases and J by 7 bases, with 17 bases between. The CDR3, as DNA: TGTGCCAGCAGTTTAGGTCGGGGGACGTTGTACGGGGAGCTGTTTTTT. Translated: CASSLGRGTLYGELFF.

This clonotype was seen a few times. The chain is built from TRBV20-1 and TRBJ2-7; the match to TRBD1 covers 7 bases. Germline assignment: CDR1 DFQATT and CDR2 SNEGSKA (reference sequence). Losses at the gene ends were 0 bases for V and 2 bases for J; bases not matched to a gene: 10. This CDR3 contains 16 residues. The CDR3 is CSARDSDTGTAYEQYF. DNA for the CDR3: TGCAGTGCTAGAGATTCTGATACCGGGACAGCCTACGAGCAGTACTTC.

This clonotype is judged medium-sized. The chain combines TRBV11-1 with TRBJ1-1; D is possibly TRBD1 (6 bases). Germline V CDR1 and CDR2: SGHAT, FQDESV (reference sequence). The CDR3 is 17 amino acids. V lost 5 bases and J 5 bases, leaving 24 bases between the germline ends. The CDR3 DNA is TGTGCCAGCAGCCCTTACAGGGCCATCTTTGGGATGACTGAAGCTTTCTTT. Residues: CASSPYRAIFGMTEAFF.

About this clonotype itself: A read error is possible here, since a much larger clone lies one base away. This chain connects TRBV19 to TRBJ2-2; no clear D. The CDR3 is 14 amino acids. CDR1 LNHDA and CDR2 SQIVND come from the germline V gene (reference sequence). Trimming removed 5 bases at V and 3 bases at J, with 10 bases between. CDR3 amino acids: CASSGLVDTGELFF. The CDR3 DNA follows: TGTGCCAGTAGTGGTCTTGTGGACACCGGGGAGCTGTTTTTT. The full variable domain, completed using reference TRBV19 and TRBJ2-2, is DGGITQSPKYLFRKEGQNVTLSCEQNLNHDAMYWYRQDPGQGLRLIYYSQIVNDFQKGDIAEGYSVSREKKESFPLTVTSAQKNPTAFYLCASSGLVDTGELFFGEGSRLTVL.

The chain uses TRBV28 and TRBJ2-3, with 7 bases identical to TRBD1. Germline CDR1 is MDHEN and CDR2 is SYDVKM. The CDR3 loop spans 15 amino acids. J gave up 3 bases and V 6 bases, and 9 bases lay outside the gene matches. CDR3 nucleotides: TGTGCCAGCAGCTCATCCGTGACAGGGACAGATACGCAGTATTTT. The encoded protein is CASSSSVTGTDTQYF. Full variable domain (outside the CDR3, taken from reference TRBV28 and TRBJ2-3): DVKVTQSSRYLVKRTGEKVFLECVQDMDHENMFWYRQDPGLGLRLIYFSYDVKMKEKGDIPEGYSVSREKKERFSLILESASTNQTSMYLCASSSSVTGTDTQYFGPGTRLTVL.

This clonotype showed up just a few times. This chain uses TRBV6-1 with TRBJ1-6; the D gene is possibly TRBD1 (6 bases). V dropped 6 bases and J dropped 5 bases, with 14 bases sitting between them. CDR3 length: 15 residues. Per the germline V gene, CDR1 is MNHNS and CDR2 is SASEGT. CDR3 DNA: TGTGCCAGCAGGGTCTATGGGGACAATAATTCACCCCTCCACTTT. Translated, it gives CASRVYGDNNSPLHF.

This chain uses TRBV5-4 with TRBJ2-3; a weak D match, TRBD1 (6 bases). Per the germline V gene, CDR1 is SGHNT and CDR2 is YYREEE (reference sequence). CDR3 length: 14 amino acids. Trimming removed 0 bases at V and 4 bases at J, with 9 bases between. CDR3 coding DNA: TGTGCCAGCAGCTTGGGACAGGAACCAGATACGCAGTATTTT. It encodes CASSLGQEPDTQYF. The full variable domain, with the rest looked up from reference TRBV5-4 and TRBJ2-3, is ETGVTQSPTHLIKTRGQQVTLRCSSQSGHNTVSWYQQALGQGPQFIFQYYREEENGRGNFPPRFSGLQFPNYSSELNVNALELDDSALYLCASSLGQEPDTQYFGPGTRLTVL.

This chain uses TRBV28 with TRBJ1-2, with 8 bases identical to TRBD1. With 3 bases clipped from V and 2 bases from J, the junction kept 11 bases outside the gene matches. The CDR3 has 17 residues. The germline V gene has CDR1 MDHEN and CDR2 SYDVKM. The CDR3 sequence is CASSFIGAGGLNYGYTF. As DNA, the CDR3 is TGTGCCAGCAGTTTTATTGGGGCAGGGGGCTTAAACTATGGCTACACCTTC.

By frequency in the sample, this clonotype is medium-sized. The chain has TRBV6-1 and TRBJ1-3; D gene uncertain. Per germline, CDR1 MNHNS and CDR2 SASEGT. This CDR3 region has 15 residues. Trimming shortened V by 2 bases and J by 2 bases, and 10 bases separated the two germline ends. CDR3 sequence reads: CASSEFQATGNTIYF. CDR3 DNA: TGTGCCAGCAGTGAATTTCAGGCAACTGGAAACACCATATATTTT.